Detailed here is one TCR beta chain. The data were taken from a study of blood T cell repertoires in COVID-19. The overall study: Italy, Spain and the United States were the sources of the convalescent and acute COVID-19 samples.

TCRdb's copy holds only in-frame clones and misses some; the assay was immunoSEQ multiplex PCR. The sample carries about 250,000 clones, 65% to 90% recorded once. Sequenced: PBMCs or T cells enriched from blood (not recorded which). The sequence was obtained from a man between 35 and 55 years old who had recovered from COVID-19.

The CDR3 region has the DNA TGTGCCTGGAGTGTTCCGGCTAGCGGGACTACCTACGAGCAGTACTTC. Translation gives CAWSVPASGTTYEQYF. This rearrangement joins TRBV30 to TRBJ2-7, with 9 bases matching TRBD2. Trimming removed 0 bases from V and 2 bases from J; junction bases left unmatched: 8. Germline CDR1 GTSNPN, CDR2 SVGIG (reference sequence). The CDR3 contains 16 residues.